This T cell receptor beta chain derives from a study of blood T cell repertoires in COVID-19 (dated by TCRdb to the early 2020s). In the study overall: The collaborator samples originated in the United States, Italy and Spain and spanned the acute and convalescent phases of COVID-19. The material from the prospective study consisted of cDNA or gDNA derived from T cells, B-cell-depleted T cells, or PBMCs. Subjects who had been exposed to COVID-19, were actively infected with it, or had recovered from it provided the deeply sampled blood TCRbeta repertoires that made up the dataset. The repertoires were released in a freely available public database meant as a resource for research on the immune response to SARS-CoV-2. Samples were obtained from the ongoing ImmuneRACE study (first 160 participants) and from some 1,300 subjects provided by 6 global collaborators. Sample metadata almost always included a de-identified subject ID, COVID-19 status, age in years and sex. Where available, HLA class I and class II types were obtained from metadata supplied by the sample provider rather than from assay-based typing. Study-level results and caveats: The quantity of clinical and demographic metadata differed by source and by participant and was supplied without curation.

Relative to germline, V is missing 4 bases and J is missing 1 base, with 7 bases of the junction outside any gene match. Via the germline V gene (reference sequence), CDR1 is SGHNT and CDR2 YYREEE. The CDR3 runs 15 residues from the cysteine to the phenylalanine. CDR3 DNA is the only sequence kept; it has 45 bases, read in frame from the first base. Each collaborating institution followed its own protocols to collect whole blood in K2EDTA tubes. For TCRbeta analysis, collaborators shipped samples in one of three forms: frozen whole blood, isolated PBMCs, or DNA extracted from either of those sample types. TCRbeta CDR3 regions were amplified from genomic DNA by means of the immunoSEQ Assay, a bias-controlled multiplex PCR. On the study's bioinformatics: Nucleated cell counts per sample were estimated from amplification of reference gene primers within the assay. To quantify the absolute abundance of each unique TCRbeta CDR3 rearrangement, sequence reads were collapsed and filtered. For each sample, productive Simpson clonality was calculated as the square root of Simpson's diversity index across productive rearrangements. Held by TCRdb, this immuneACCESS table contains in-frame sequences only and omits some clones. Under half of the omission traces to an unresolved V gene where checked; the cause of the rest is unknown. V and J calls and clone size are copied from that table; D and trimming were computed from the DNA. In all, the sample holds some 100,000 clones, and 70% to 80% of those were seen once. Of the sample, around 29% is held by the ten largest clones.

This clone was seen a handful of times. What this receptor recognizes is not known. No qualities accompany the bases; no much larger clone lies one base away. The rearrangement joined TRBV5-4 to TRBJ1-1; TRBD1 lines up with 7 middle nucleotides. The sample taken for sequencing was peripheral blood. This TCR was recovered from a man in his 70s with active or convalescent COVID-19. For the CDR3, the sequence is CASSPRGRGNTEAFF. The DNA sequence reads TGTGCCAGCAGCCCGAGGGGGCGCGGGAACACTGAAGCTTTCTTT.